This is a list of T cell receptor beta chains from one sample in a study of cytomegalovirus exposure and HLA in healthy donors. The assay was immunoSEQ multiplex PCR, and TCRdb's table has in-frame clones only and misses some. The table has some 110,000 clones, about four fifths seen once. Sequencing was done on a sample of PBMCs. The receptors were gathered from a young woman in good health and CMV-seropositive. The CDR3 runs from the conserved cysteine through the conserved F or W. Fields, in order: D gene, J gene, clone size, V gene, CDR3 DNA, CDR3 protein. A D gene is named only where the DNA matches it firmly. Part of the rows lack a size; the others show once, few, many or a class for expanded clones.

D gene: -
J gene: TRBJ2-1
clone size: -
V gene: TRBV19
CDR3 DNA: TGTGCCACAAACTTGAACAATGAGCAGTTCTTC
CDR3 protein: CATNLNNEQFF

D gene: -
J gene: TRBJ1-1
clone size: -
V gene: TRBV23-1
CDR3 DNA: TGCGCCAGCAGTCAATCGACCGCGGGGGCTGCCACTGAAGCTTTCTTT
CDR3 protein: CASSQSTAGAATEAFF

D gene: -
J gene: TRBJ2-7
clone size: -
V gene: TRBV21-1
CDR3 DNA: TGTGCCAGCAGCAAAGTAGGCTTCTCCAGGGCCTACGAGCAGTACTTC
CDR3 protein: CASSKVGFSRAYEQYF

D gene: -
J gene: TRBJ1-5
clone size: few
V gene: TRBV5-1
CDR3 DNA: TGCGCCAGCAGCTTGGCCGGTTATAGCAATCAGCCCCAGCATTTT
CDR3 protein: CASSLAGYSNQPQHF

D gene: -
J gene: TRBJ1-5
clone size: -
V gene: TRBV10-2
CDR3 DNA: TGCGCCAGCAGTAGGGGGATTCAGCCCCAGCATTTT
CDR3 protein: CASSRGIQPQHF

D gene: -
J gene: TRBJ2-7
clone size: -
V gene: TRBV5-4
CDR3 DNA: TGTGCCAGCAGCTTCGGACAGCCCTACGAGCAGTACTTC
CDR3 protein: CASSFGQPYEQYF

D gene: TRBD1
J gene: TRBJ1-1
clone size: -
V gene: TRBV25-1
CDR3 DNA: TGTGTCAGCAGTGAACCCGACCGGGACAGCTTGAACACTGAAGCTTTCTTT
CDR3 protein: CVSSEPDRDSLNTEAFF

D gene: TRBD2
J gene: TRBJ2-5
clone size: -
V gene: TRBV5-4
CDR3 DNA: TGTGCCAGCAGACAACGGGGGGGGACAGAGACCCAGTACTTC
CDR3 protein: CASRQRGGTETQYF

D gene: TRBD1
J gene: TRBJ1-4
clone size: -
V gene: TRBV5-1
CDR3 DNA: TGCGCCAGCAGCTTCGCGACAGGGGGAGGTGAAAAACTGTTTTTT
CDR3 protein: CASSFATGGGEKLFF

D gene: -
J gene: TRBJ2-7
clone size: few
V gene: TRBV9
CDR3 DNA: TGTGCCAGCAGCTCCACTCCAGGGTATCATGGCGAGCAGTACTTC
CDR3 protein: CASSSTPGYHGEQYF

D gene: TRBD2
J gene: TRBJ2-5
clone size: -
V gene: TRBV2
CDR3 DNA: TGTGCCAGCAGAATAGGGACTACGCCCCAAGAGACCCAGTACTTC
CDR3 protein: CASRIGTTPQETQYF

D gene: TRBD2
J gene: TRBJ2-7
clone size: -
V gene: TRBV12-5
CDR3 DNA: TGTGCTAGTGTCCTGGAGGCGGGAGCGTTAGACTTC
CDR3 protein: CASVLEAGALDF

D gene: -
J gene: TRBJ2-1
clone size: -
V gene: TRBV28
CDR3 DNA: TGTGCCAGCAGCAGAGCGGTATACAATGAGCAGTTCTTC
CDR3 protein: CASSRAVYNEQFF

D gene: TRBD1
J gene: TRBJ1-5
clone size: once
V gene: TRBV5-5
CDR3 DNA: TGTGCCAGCAGCTTGGAGGGGACAGGTGAGAGACAGCCCCAGCATTTT
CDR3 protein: CASSLEGTGERQPQHF

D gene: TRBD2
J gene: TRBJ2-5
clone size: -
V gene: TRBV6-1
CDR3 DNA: TGTGCCAGCTCCCAGGCGGGAGGGGGAGAGACCCAGTACTTC
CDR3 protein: CASSQAGGGETQYF

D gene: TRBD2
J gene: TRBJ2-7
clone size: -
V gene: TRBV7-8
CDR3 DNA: TGTGCCAGCAGCTTAGCGGCCTTAGCGGGTTACGAGCAGTACTTC
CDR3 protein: CASSLAALAGYEQYF

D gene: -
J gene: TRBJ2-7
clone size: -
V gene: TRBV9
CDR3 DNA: TGTGCCAGCAGCGTAGGAGGGCCCCCCTACGAGCAGTACTTC
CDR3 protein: CASSVGGPPYEQYF

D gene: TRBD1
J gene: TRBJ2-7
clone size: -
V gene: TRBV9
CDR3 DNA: TGTGCCAGCAGCGTAGAGGGACAGCCCACCTACGAGCAGTACTTC
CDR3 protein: CASSVEGQPTYEQYF

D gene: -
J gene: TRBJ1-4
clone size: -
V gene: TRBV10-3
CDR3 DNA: TGTGCCATCAGTGAGTTCTCCCAGGGAAGTGAAAAACTGTTTTTT
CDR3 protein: CAISEFSQGSEKLFF

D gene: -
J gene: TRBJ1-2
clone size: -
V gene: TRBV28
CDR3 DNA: TGTGCCAGCAGTGACCCAGCTGCCGGGGGCTATGGCTACACCTTC
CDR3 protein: CASSDPAAGGYGYTF

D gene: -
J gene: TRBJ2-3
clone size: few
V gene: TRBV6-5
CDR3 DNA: TGTGCCAGCAGTTCTTCCGGGAGCACAGATACGCAGTATTTT
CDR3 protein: CASSSSGSTDTQYF

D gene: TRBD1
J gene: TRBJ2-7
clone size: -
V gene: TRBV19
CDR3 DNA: TGTGCCACAAGGGACAGAGTCTACGAGCAGTACTTC
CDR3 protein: CATRDRVYEQYF

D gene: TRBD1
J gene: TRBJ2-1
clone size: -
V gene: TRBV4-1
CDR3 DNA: TGCGCCAGCAGCCAAGATCCGACAGGGGAAATCAATGAGCAGTTCTTC
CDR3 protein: CASSQDPTGEINEQFF

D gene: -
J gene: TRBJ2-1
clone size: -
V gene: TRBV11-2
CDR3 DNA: TGTGCCAGCAGCTTGGGGGGGGCAGTCTCCTACAATGAGCAGTTCTTC
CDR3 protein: CASSLGGAVSYNEQFF